The rows below give T cell receptor beta chains drawn from one sample of a study of CD8 T cells in Susac syndrome. Each CDR3 protein is one row after TCRdb ran MiXCR on the immunoSEQ multiplex PCR reads. The sample records 130,000 to 150,000 distinct CDR3 sequences, 90% to 96% being singletons. Material: CD4+ T cells from PBMCs. Receptors were obtained from a human donor with Susac syndrome. CDR3s include the opening cysteine and the closing phenylalanine or tryptophan. The order of the fields is D gene, J gene, clone size, V gene, CDR3 protein, CDR3 DNA. A D gene is named only where the DNA matches it firmly. A clone size is listed for some rows: how often the clone was seen (once, few, many), or a class if it is expanded.

D gene: TRBD1; J gene: TRBJ2-1; clone size: .; V gene: TRBV2; CDR3 protein: CASSGDRGRVNEQFF; CDR3 DNA: TGTGCCAGCAGTGGGGACAGGGGGCGGGTGAATGAGCAGTTCTTC
D gene: .; J gene: TRBJ2-3; clone size: .; V gene: TRBV5-4; CDR3 protein: CASSSFTDTQYF; CDR3 DNA: TGTGCCAGCAGCTCTTTCACAGATACGCAGTATTTT
D gene: .; J gene: TRBJ2-1; clone size: .; V gene: TRBV6-4; CDR3 protein: CASSTPKREKFF; CDR3 DNA: TGTGCCAGCAGTACCCCTAAACGGGAGAAGTTCTTC
D gene: .; J gene: TRBJ2-4; clone size: .; V gene: TRBV20-1; CDR3 protein: CSAPPPGVAKNIQYF; CDR3 DNA: TGCAGTGCTCCTCCCCCAGGGGTGGCCAAAAACATTCAGTACTTC
D gene: .; J gene: TRBJ1-5; clone size: .; V gene: TRBV6-1; CDR3 protein: CASSDSDPQPQHF; CDR3 DNA: TGTGCCAGCAGTGACAGCGATCCCCAGCCCCAGCATTTT
D gene: .; J gene: TRBJ1-2; clone size: .; V gene: TRBV24-1; CDR3 protein: CATSDEVGGYTF; CDR3 DNA: TGTGCCACCAGTGATGAAGTGGGTGGCTACACCTTC
D gene: .; J gene: TRBJ2-1; clone size: .; V gene: TRBV5-1; CDR3 protein: CASSSPSGSSYNEQFF; CDR3 DNA: TGCGCCAGCAGCTCTCCGAGCGGTAGCTCCTACAATGAGCAGTTCTTC
D gene: .; J gene: TRBJ2-1; clone size: once; V gene: TRBV6-5; CDR3 protein: CASTSEPGAYNEQFF; CDR3 DNA: TGTGCCAGCACCTCCGAACCCGGCGCCTACAATGAGCAGTTCTTC
D gene: TRBD2; J gene: TRBJ2-7; clone size: .; V gene: TRBV18; CDR3 protein: CATRTSGRDEQYF; CDR3 DNA: TGTGCCACCCGGACTAGCGGGAGGGACGAGCAGTACTTC
D gene: .; J gene: TRBJ2-5; clone size: .; V gene: TRBV5-6; CDR3 protein: CASSLMRGETQYF; CDR3 DNA: TGTGCCAGCAGCTTGATGAGGGGGGAGACCCAGTACTTC
D gene: .; J gene: TRBJ1-1; clone size: .; V gene: TRBV7-3; CDR3 protein: CASSFSTAPGAEAFF; CDR3 DNA: TGTGCCAGCAGCTTCTCCACAGCCCCGGGGGCTGAAGCTTTCTTT
D gene: TRBD1; J gene: TRBJ1-4; clone size: .; V gene: TRBV20-1; CDR3 protein: CSASGTAGEKLFF; CDR3 DNA: TGCAGTGCGTCCGGGACAGCCGGTGAAAAACTGTTTTTT
D gene: TRBD2; J gene: TRBJ2-1; clone size: .; V gene: TRBV20-1; CDR3 protein: CSVPRDYLYNEQFF; CDR3 DNA: TGCAGTGTCCCGAGGGACTACTTATACAATGAGCAGTTCTTC
D gene: .; J gene: TRBJ2-7; clone size: once; V gene: TRBV20-1; CDR3 protein: CSASGAGANPYEQYF; CDR3 DNA: TGCAGTGCTAGCGGTGCGGGGGCGAACCCCTACGAGCAGTACTTC
D gene: .; J gene: TRBJ1-1; clone size: .; V gene: TRBV20-1; CDR3 protein: CSARARGVGTEAFF; CDR3 DNA: TGCAGTGCTAGAGCCAGGGGCGTTGGCACTGAAGCTTTCTTT
D gene: .; J gene: TRBJ1-4; clone size: .; V gene: TRBV28; CDR3 protein: CASRQATNEKLFF; CDR3 DNA: TGTGCCAGCCGGCAGGCAACTAATGAAAAACTGTTTTTT
D gene: .; J gene: TRBJ2-1; clone size: .; V gene: TRBV21-1; CDR3 protein: CASSTYRDTTSGRKKDEQFF; CDR3 DNA: TGTGCCAGCAGCACATACAGGGACACAACTAGCGGGAGGAAAAAGGATGAGCAGTTCTTC
D gene: .; J gene: TRBJ2-5; clone size: .; V gene: TRBV6-2/TRBV6-3; CDR3 protein: CASSYVGTAQETQYF; CDR3 DNA: TGTGCCAGCAGTTACGTAGGGACGGCCCAAGAGACCCAGTACTTC
D gene: .; J gene: TRBJ2-6; clone size: .; V gene: TRBV5-1; CDR3 protein: CASSSRRDPFSGANVLTF; CDR3 DNA: TGCGCCAGCAGCTCCCGCCGGGACCCATTCTCTGGGGCCAACGTCCTGACTTTC
D gene: TRBD1; J gene: TRBJ2-7; clone size: .; V gene: TRBV6-6; CDR3 protein: CASIRGQGSSYEQYF; CDR3 DNA: TGTGCCAGCATCCGAGGACAGGGCTCATCTTACGAGCAGTACTTC
D gene: .; J gene: TRBJ2-1; clone size: .; V gene: TRBV29-1; CDR3 protein: CSVDRGSSASNEQFF; CDR3 DNA: TGCAGCGTTGATCGAGGGTCTAGCGCTAGCAATGAGCAGTTCTTC
D gene: .; J gene: TRBJ2-1; clone size: .; V gene: TRBV7-8; CDR3 protein: CASSYRSGNEQFF; CDR3 DNA: TGTGCCAGCAGCTACCGGTCAGGCAATGAGCAGTTCTTC
D gene: .; J gene: TRBJ2-6; clone size: once; V gene: TRBV29-1; CDR3 protein: CSVGVRDSGANVLTF; CDR3 DNA: TGCAGCGTTGGAGTGCGGGACTCTGGGGCCAACGTCCTGACTTTC
D gene: .; J gene: TRBJ1-2; clone size: .; V gene: TRBV3-1; CDR3 protein: CASSQDIQRYGYTF; CDR3 DNA: TGTGCCAGCAGCCAAGATATACAGCGCTATGGCTACACCTTC
D gene: .; J gene: TRBJ1-2; clone size: .; V gene: TRBV5-4; CDR3 protein: CASSLEGAYGYTF; CDR3 DNA: TGTGCCAGCAGCTTGGAGGGTGCCTATGGCTACACCTTC
D gene: TRBD1; J gene: TRBJ1-6; clone size: .; V gene: TRBV11-2; CDR3 protein: CASSLGQGTPLHF; CDR3 DNA: TGTGCCAGCAGCCTGGGACAGGGCACACCCCTCCACTTT
D gene: TRBD1; J gene: TRBJ2-2; clone size: .; V gene: TRBV9; CDR3 protein: CASSVYTGVTTGELFF; CDR3 DNA: TGTGCCAGCAGCGTATACACAGGGGTGACAACCGGGGAGCTGTTTTTT
D gene: .; J gene: TRBJ2-1; clone size: .; V gene: TRBV28; CDR3 protein: CASSLSNEQFF; CDR3 DNA: TGTGCCAGCAGTTTAAGTAATGAGCAGTTCTTC
D gene: .; J gene: TRBJ1-2; clone size: .; V gene: TRBV2; CDR3 protein: CASSTDNYGYTF; CDR3 DNA: TGTGCCAGCAGTACAGATAACTATGGCTACACCTTC
D gene: TRBD1; J gene: TRBJ2-2; clone size: .; V gene: TRBV5-1; CDR3 protein: CASSLLGGASGELFF; CDR3 DNA: TGCGCCAGCAGCTTGTTAGGGGGCGCTTCCGGGGAGCTGTTTTTT
D gene: TRBD1; J gene: TRBJ1-2; clone size: once; V gene: TRBV5-1; CDR3 protein: CASSPLTGGRGYTF; CDR3 DNA: TGCGCCAGCAGCCCACTGACAGGGGGCAGAGGCTACACCTTC